The 2 T cell receptor beta chains below were found in one sample sequenced in a study of shared clonotypes between healthy human individuals. Assay used: immunoSEQ multiplex PCR; TCRdb lists only in-frame clones, some missing. The data show about 690,000 clones, roughly 88% seen once. Sample: memory CD8+ T cells from PBMCs. Noted subset: CD45RO+ cells pooled with CCR7-negative TemRA cells. The receptors derive from a man aged 18 to 30 in good health. Some clones in this sample may be carry-over from other donors' samples.

The chain combines TRBV11-2 with TRBJ2-7; 10 nucleotides match TRBD2. Germline CDR1 is SGHAT and CDR2 is FQNNGV. V lost 0 bases, J lost 3 bases, and 17 bases stayed unmatched. This CDR3 is built from 20 residues. CDR3 in DNA: TGTGCCAGCAGCTTAGATCCCTGGACTAGCGGACGTAAGTCGGGCTACGAGCAGTACTTC. Translating it yields CASSLDPWTSGRKSGYEQYF.

This rearrangement joins TRBV15 to TRBJ2-7; 8 bases map to TRBD2. Germline loops: CDR1 LNHNV, CDR2 YYDKDF (reference sequence). The CDR3 runs to 17 residues. Trimming at V came to 3 bases and at J to 1 base, leaving 11 bases not matched to a gene. The CDR3 reads CATSRGPFGGRSYEQYF. The CDR3 DNA is TGTGCCACCAGCAGGGGACCTTTTGGCGGGAGGTCCTACGAGCAGTACTTC.